This is a list of T cell receptor beta chains from one sample in a study of shared clonotypes between healthy human individuals. Only in-frame clones appear in the TCRdb table, and some are missing; sequencing was by immunoSEQ multiplex PCR. This sample yields approximately 2.5 million clones, of which around 90% are seen a single time; under 0.15% belongs to the top ten. What was sequenced was naive CD4+ T cells sorted from blood. The source of these receptors is a young man in good health. The CDR3 runs from the conserved cysteine through the conserved F or W. A D gene is named only where the DNA matches it firmly. Expanded clones get a size class; other rows say once, few or many, or leave the size out.

abundance: -
len: 12
v_gene: TRBV28
d_gene: -
j_gene: TRBJ1-3
CDR3aa: CASSLTGNTIYF
CDR3nt: TGTGCCAGCAGTTTAACAGGAAACACCATATATTTT

abundance: -
len: 14
v_gene: TRBV11-2
d_gene: -
j_gene: TRBJ2-2
CDR3aa: CASSLVGGTGELFF
CDR3nt: TGTGCCAGCAGCTTAGTCGGTGGCACCGGGGAGCTGTTTTTT

abundance: -
len: 13
v_gene: TRBV19
d_gene: -
j_gene: TRBJ2-3
CDR3aa: CASSIPGTDTQYF
CDR3nt: TGTGCCAGTAGTATACCGGGAACAGATACGCAGTATTTT

abundance: -
len: 11
v_gene: TRBV6-5
d_gene: -
j_gene: TRBJ2-7
CDR3aa: CASSDSYEQYF
CDR3nt: TGTGCCAGCAGTGACAGCTACGAGCAGTACTTC

abundance: -
len: 16
v_gene: TRBV6-1
d_gene: TRBD2
j_gene: TRBJ2-2
CDR3aa: CASSGLAGVKTGELFF
CDR3nt: TGTGCCAGCAGTGGACTAGCGGGAGTTAAAACCGGGGAGCTGTTTTTT

abundance: -
len: 14
v_gene: TRBV10-3
d_gene: -
j_gene: TRBJ2-3
CDR3aa: CAISDGVGTDTQYF
CDR3nt: TGTGCCATCAGTGATGGGGTCGGCACAGATACGCAGTATTTT

abundance: -
len: 15
v_gene: TRBV5-6
d_gene: -
j_gene: TRBJ2-7
CDR3aa: CASSLVFDISYEQYF
CDR3nt: TGTGCCAGCAGCTTGGTCTTTGACATTTCCTACGAGCAGTACTTC

abundance: -
len: 13
v_gene: TRBV27
d_gene: TRBD1
j_gene: TRBJ2-3
CDR3aa: CARIDRAADTQYF
CDR3nt: TGTGCCAGGATAGACAGGGCGGCAGATACGCAGTATTTT

abundance: -
len: 15
v_gene: TRBV10-3
d_gene: TRBD2
j_gene: TRBJ2-3
CDR3aa: CAISDSGVSTDTQYF
CDR3nt: TGTGCCATCAGTGATAGCGGGGTTAGCACAGATACGCAGTATTTT

abundance: -
len: 14
v_gene: TRBV7-8
d_gene: -
j_gene: TRBJ1-1
CDR3aa: CASSKQGADTEAFF
CDR3nt: TGTGCCAGCAGCAAACAGGGTGCGGACACTGAAGCTTTCTTT

abundance: -
len: 15
v_gene: TRBV6-6
d_gene: -
j_gene: TRBJ2-2
CDR3aa: CASSPSWSNPGELFF
CDR3nt: TGTGCCAGCAGTCCTTCGTGGAGTAACCCCGGGGAGCTGTTTTTT

abundance: -
len: 15
v_gene: TRBV9
d_gene: -
j_gene: TRBJ1-1
CDR3aa: CASSEDGQSNTEAFF
CDR3nt: TGTGCCAGCAGCGAAGACGGGCAGTCGAACACTGAAGCTTTCTTT

abundance: -
len: 13
v_gene: TRBV5-6
d_gene: TRBD2
j_gene: TRBJ2-3
CDR3aa: CASTPSGSDTQYF
CDR3nt: TGTGCCAGCACCCCTAGCGGGTCGGATACGCAGTATTTT

abundance: -
len: 15
v_gene: TRBV5-1
d_gene: -
j_gene: TRBJ2-1
CDR3aa: CASSLQGREGNEQFF
CDR3nt: TGCGCCAGCAGCTTACAGGGGAGGGAGGGCAATGAGCAGTTCTTC

abundance: -
len: 14
v_gene: TRBV7-9
d_gene: -
j_gene: TRBJ1-5
CDR3aa: CASSRTFSNQPQHF
CDR3nt: TGTGCCAGCAGCCGGACTTTCAGCAATCAGCCCCAGCATTTT

abundance: -
len: 12
v_gene: TRBV5-1
d_gene: -
j_gene: TRBJ2-7
CDR3aa: CASSPDSYEQYF
CDR3nt: TGCGCCAGCAGCCCGGACAGTTACGAGCAGTACTTC

abundance: -
len: 18
v_gene: TRBV7-9
d_gene: TRBD1
j_gene: TRBJ2-6
CDR3aa: CASSLRGQGPSGANVLTF
CDR3nt: TGTGCCAGCAGCTTAAGAGGACAGGGACCCTCTGGGGCCAACGTCCTGACTTTC

abundance: once
len: 12
v_gene: TRBV7-9
d_gene: TRBD2
j_gene: TRBJ2-1
CDR3aa: CASSSSSGRGFF
CDR3nt: TGTGCCAGCAGCTCAAGCTCAGGGAGGGGGTTCTTC

abundance: -
len: 19
v_gene: TRBV5-6
d_gene: TRBD1
j_gene: TRBJ2-6
CDR3aa: CASSFRHRGLRSGANVLTF
CDR3nt: TGTGCCAGCAGCTTCCGACACAGGGGTCTTCGCTCTGGGGCCAACGTCCTGACTTTC

abundance: -
len: 15
v_gene: TRBV30
d_gene: -
j_gene: TRBJ1-1
CDR3aa: CAWSVPGTVNTEAFF
CDR3nt: TGTGCCTGGAGTGTACCAGGGACCGTGAACACTGAAGCTTTCTTT

abundance: -
len: 14
v_gene: TRBV30
d_gene: -
j_gene: TRBJ2-3
CDR3aa: CAWSLGQVTDTQYF
CDR3nt: TGTGCCTGGAGTCTGGGCCAAGTTACAGATACGCAGTATTTT

abundance: -
len: 12
v_gene: TRBV18
d_gene: -
j_gene: TRBJ2-1
CDR3aa: CASSTRGYEQFF
CDR3nt: TGTGCCAGCTCAACCCGGGGTTATGAGCAGTTCTTC

abundance: -
len: 14
v_gene: TRBV6-6
d_gene: -
j_gene: TRBJ2-7
CDR3aa: CATTRGGLSYEQYF
CDR3nt: TGTGCCACCACCCGAGGGGGTCTGTCCTACGAGCAGTACTTC